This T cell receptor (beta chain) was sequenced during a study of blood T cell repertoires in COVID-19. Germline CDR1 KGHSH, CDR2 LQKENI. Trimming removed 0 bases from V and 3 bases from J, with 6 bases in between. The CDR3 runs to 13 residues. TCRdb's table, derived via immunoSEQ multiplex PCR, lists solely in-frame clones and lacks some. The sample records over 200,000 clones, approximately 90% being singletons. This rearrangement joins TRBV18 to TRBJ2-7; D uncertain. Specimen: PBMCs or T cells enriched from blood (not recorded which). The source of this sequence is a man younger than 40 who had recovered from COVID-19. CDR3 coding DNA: TGTGCCAGCTCACCACCCCAGGACTACGAGCAGTACTTC. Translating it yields CASSPPQDYEQYF.